This is a list of T cell receptor beta chains from one sample in a study of T-cell reconstitution after alpha-beta-depleted transplantation in children. Each CDR3 protein is one row after TCRdb ran MiXCR on the PCR reads. The profile covers 250,000 to 300,000 distinct CDR3 sequences, with over 7% appearing a single time and about 9.1% taken by the ten largest. Sequencing was performed on peripheral blood, taken 360 days after TCRalphabeta/CD19-depleted stem cell transplant. Receptor source: a female patient aged 2-9 years who had a stem cell transplant for Fanconi anemia, so the T cells may come from the graft donor. The CDR3 runs from the conserved cysteine through the conserved F or W. A D gene is named only where the DNA matches it firmly. Only some rows state a clone size, as once, few, many or a class for expanded clones.

>TRBV5-1|.|.|TRBJ2-3
TGCGCCAGCAGCCTGAGGGGGGGACCCACAGATACGCAGTATTTT
CASSLRGGPTDTQYF
>TRBV20-1|many|.|TRBJ1-3
TGCAGTGCTTCTAGAGGTGGGACTGGAAACACCATATATTTT
CSASRGGTGNTIYF
>TRBV7-6|few|.|TRBJ1-2
TGTGCCAGCAGCTTAGGAGCAGGGTCCTATGGCTACACCTTC
CASSLGAGSYGYTF
>TRBV12-3/TRBV12-4|few|.|TRBJ1-1
TGTGCCAGCAGTTTACAGGGGAATATGAACACTGAAGCTTTCTTT
CASSLQGNMNTEAFF
>TRBV11-3|.|.|TRBJ2-1
TGTGCCAGCAGTCCAGGGTGGAGCTCCTACAATGAGCAGTTCTTC
CASSPGWSSYNEQFF
>TRBV28|many|.|TRBJ2-2
TGTGCCAGCAGACCGGGACACCGGAACACCGGGGAGCTGTTTTTT
CASRPGHRNTGELFF
>TRBV10-3|.|TRBD1|TRBJ1-1
TGTGCCATCAGTGAGTCCCGGACAGGGTGGACTGAAGCTTTCTTT
CAISESRTGWTEAFF
>TRBV11-2|many|.|TRBJ1-4
TGTGCCAGCAGCTTAGGGGGGGCCGGCGGTGAAAAACTGTTTTTT
CASSLGGAGGEKLFF
>TRBV4-1|many|.|TRBJ2-5
TGCGCCAGCAGTCGAGAGTTCCAAGAGACCCAGTACTTC
CASSREFQETQYF
>TRBV5-6|many|.|TRBJ2-1
TGTGCCAGCAGCTTCGGAGCGGATACCTACAATGAGCAGTTCTTC
CASSFGADTYNEQFF
>TRBV5-1|many|.|TRBJ2-3
TGCGCCAGCGGTAGAGGGGGTGTACCAGATACGCAGTATTTT
CASGRGGVPDTQYF
>TRBV6-5|many|.|TRBJ2-5
TGTGCCAGCAGTTTAGGACCGGAGACCCAGTACTTC
CASSLGPETQYF
>TRBV5-1|.|.|TRBJ2-6
TGCGCCAGCAGCTTGGGGGCGGAGGCTGGGGCCAACGTCCTGACTTTC
CASSLGAEAGANVLTF
>TRBV9|many|.|TRBJ2-2
TGTGCCAGCAGCATGCGGGTATTTGGGGAGCTGTTTTTT
CASSMRVFGELFF
>TRBV20-1|few|.|TRBJ2-3
TGCAGTGCTAGAGTTATACGGAAGCGGGTGAGCACAGATACGCAGTATTTT
CSARVIRKRVSTDTQYF
>TRBV2|.|TRBD2|TRBJ2-1
TGTGCCAGCAAAACTAGCGGGGGCCCGGGCAATGAGCAGTTCTTC
CASKTSGGPGNEQFF
>TRBV29-1|many|TRBD2|TRBJ2-1
TGCAGCGCTGCCTTGGGGACTAGCGGGGGGTCGGTTGAGCAGTTCTTC
CSAALGTSGGSVEQFF
>TRBV4-2|many|.|TRBJ2-7
TGTGCCAGCAGCCAAGATCGGCTATCCTACGAGCAGTACTTC
CASSQDRLSYEQYF
>TRBV10-1|.|.|TRBJ2-1
TGCGCCAGCAGTGTTAACGGCGGAGCCTACAATGAGCAGTTCTTC
CASSVNGGAYNEQFF
>TRBV6-5|many|.|TRBJ1-4
TGTGCCAGCAGTCAGGCATTGATGGGTGAAAAACTGTTTTTT
CASSQALMGEKLFF
>TRBV25-1|many|.|TRBJ2-7
TGTGCCAGCAGTGGTGGGAGGCCCTCCTACGAGCAGTACTTC
CASSGGRPSYEQYF
>TRBV6-2/TRBV6-3|.|.|TRBJ2-5
TGTGCCAGCAGTTCTCTCAGGAGGGGAAAGACCCAGTACTTC
CASSSLRRGKTQYF
>TRBV29-1|many|.|TRBJ2-7
TGCAGCGTTGTCCGGTCCGGCTACGAGCAGTACTTC
CSVVRSGYEQYF
>TRBV18|many|.|TRBJ2-1
TGTGCCAGCTCACCACCTTCGCATAATGAGCAGTTCTTC
CASSPPSHNEQFF
>TRBV2|.|.|TRBJ1-2
TGTGCCAGCAGGGCTTTCGGCTACACCTTC
CASRAFGYTF
>TRBV12-3/TRBV12-4|many|TRBD1|TRBJ2-5
TGTGCCAGCAGTCACAGGGGCGGCGAAGAGACCCAGTACTTC
CASSHRGGEETQYF
>TRBV5-1|many|TRBD1|TRBJ2-3
TGCGCCAGCAGCAGACCGGGACAGATAGCAGATACGCAGTATTTT
CASSRPGQIADTQYF
>TRBV7-9|many|.|TRBJ1-1
TGTGCCAGCAGCTTAGCTAACAGTGAAGCTTTCTTT
CASSLANSEAFF
>TRBV9|.|.|TRBJ1-6
TGTGCCAGCAGCGTAGATCCCAGCGGGGGCGACCCAAAACGGACGGATAATTCACCCCTCCACTTT
CASSVDPSGGDPKRTDNSPLHF
>TRBV28|.|TRBD1|TRBJ2-7
TGTGCCAGCAGTTCTGGGACAGGGGTATGGGAGCAGTACTTC
CASSSGTGVWEQYF
>TRBV20-1|many|TRBD2|TRBJ2-2
TGCAGTGCTAGAGATCTTGCAGCGGGAGGGCGGACCGGGGAGCTGTTTTTT
CSARDLAAGGRTGELFF
>TRBV20-1|few|.|TRBJ2-7
TGCAGTGCTAGACCAGGGAACGAGCAGTACTTC
CSARPGNEQYF
>TRBV20-1|few|.|TRBJ1-5
TGCAGTGCAACCAGCCGGGCCACAGGGTTGAGCGTCCAGCATTTT
CSATSRATGLSVQHF
>TRBV7-2|many|.|TRBJ2-3
TGTGCCAGCAGCTTAGTGGGGGGACCCACAGATACGCAGTATTTT
CASSLVGGPTDTQYF
>TRBV5-1|many|.|TRBJ2-7
TGCGCCAGCAGCCCCTCAGCGGGTCTCTCCTACGAGCAGTACTTC
CASSPSAGLSYEQYF
>TRBV27|many|TRBD2|TRBJ2-1
TGTGCCAGCAGTTTAGCGGGAGGTTGGAATGAGCAGTTCTTC
CASSLAGGWNEQFF
>TRBV7-2|many|TRBD2|TRBJ2-5
TGTGCCAGCAGCTTACACGCTAGCGGGGCCGGGGCCCAGTACTTC
CASSLHASGAGAQYF
>TRBV10-3|many|TRBD1|TRBJ2-3
TGTGCCATCAGGATGACAGGGGGCACAGATACGCAGTATTTT
CAIRMTGGTDTQYF
>TRBV2|few|TRBD1|TRBJ2-2
TGTGCCAGCAGTTCTGGTGGCCCAGGGGGCTACACCGGGGAGCTGTTTTTT
CASSSGGPGGYTGELFF
>TRBV7-8|few|TRBD2|TRBJ2-1
TGTGCCAGCAGCGCCTCTAGCGGGAGAGTCATTAATGAGCAGTTCTTC
CASSASSGRVINEQFF
>TRBV30|few|.|TRBJ1-5
TGTGCCTGGAGTAGGTATAGCAATCAGCCCCAGCATTTT
CAWSRYSNQPQHF
>TRBV28|many|.|TRBJ2-5
TGTGCCAGCAGTAGCCCGGGGCGGGGCTGGACCCAGTACTTC
CASSSPGRGWTQYF
>TRBV15|.|TRBD1|TRBJ1-6
TGTGCCACCTCCCGGGACAGGGAGTCCTATAATTCACCCCTCCACTTT
CATSRDRESYNSPLHF
>TRBV11-2|.|.|TRBJ1-6
TGTGCCAGCACCGTTTTGGGGGGCGGCTCACCCCTCCACTTT
CASTVLGGGSPLHF
>TRBV6-5|.|.|TRBJ2-7
TGTGCCAGCAGTTACTCGAGGTCTATCTCCTACGAGCAGTACTTC
CASSYSRSISYEQYF
>TRBV2|.|.|TRBJ2-2
TGTGCCAGCAGGACAGTCGTGAACACCGGGGAGCTGTTTTTT
CASRTVVNTGELFF
>TRBV2|.|TRBD1|TRBJ1-4
TGTGCCAGCAGAGGGACAGGGGCTGAAAAACTGTTTTTT
CASRGTGAEKLFF
>TRBV7-2|many|.|TRBJ2-4
TGTGCCAGCAGCTTAGCGATACTTAACGCGGCCAAAAACATTCAGTACTTC
CASSLAILNAAKNIQYF
>TRBV7-9|.|.|TRBJ2-2
TGTGCCAGCAGCCGAACAGAGACCGGGGAGCTGTTTTTT
CASSRTETGELFF
>TRBV28|many|.|TRBJ1-5
TGTGCCAGCAGTAAAGTCAATCAGCCCCAGCATTTT
CASSKVNQPQHF
>TRBV20-1|.|.|TRBJ2-4
TGCAGTGCTAGAGGGGCCCAAGGGGGTTCAAACATTCAGTACTTC
CSARGAQGGSNIQYF
>TRBV5-6|many|TRBD1|TRBJ1-4
TGTGCCAGCAGCTTGACAGGGGGAGAAAAACTGTTTTTT
CASSLTGGEKLFF
>TRBV6-2/TRBV6-3|many|.|TRBJ2-2
TGTGCCAGCAGTTACATGGGACATCCCGGGGAGCTGTTTTTT
CASSYMGHPGELFF